Shown below are 26 T cell receptor beta chains from a single sample sequenced in a study of CD8+CD57+ T cells in acquired aplastic anemia. Profiling that covered TCR beta VDJ and CDR3 relied on genomic DNA as its template. TCRdb recomputed calls from the reads with MiXCR, one row per CDR3 protein. The profile shows around 430,000 distinct CDR3 sequences, over 25% of them singletons. In patients chosen for sequencing, flow cytometry had shown CD8+CD57+ cell expansion. Sequenced: sorted CD4+, CD8+, or CD8+CD57+ T cells (not recorded which) from PBMCs. The receptors here all came from a human donor with aplastic anemia.

This clonotype was seen ten or more times. The CDR3 loop reads CSARDRGSGFYGYTF. The CDR3, as DNA: TGCAGTGCTAGAGATCGCGGTTCAGGGTTCTATGGCTACACCTTC. The chain couples TRBV20-1 to TRBJ1-2; possibly TRBD1 for D (5 bases). Between the trimmed V and J ends, which lost 0 bases and 4 bases, there was a span of 15 bases. The CDR3 length is 15 residues. The germline V gene has CDR1 DFQATT and CDR2 SNEGSKA (reference sequence).

This clonotype showed up many times. The chain carries TRBV4-1 and TRBJ2-7; TRBD1 aligns across 8 bases. This CDR3 contains 14 residues. Germline V gene sequence: CDR1 MGHRA, CDR2 YSYEKL. The V gene end was trimmed by 1 base and the J gene end by 2 bases; junction bases not matched to a gene: 1. The CDR3 DNA is TGCGCCAGCAGCCAAGGGGACAGGACCTACGAGCAGTACTTC. Protein: CASSQGDRTYEQYF.

This clonotype was seen more than once but under ten times. The chain recombines TRBV28 with TRBJ1-1; the D is unclear. This CDR3 is 14 amino acids long. The ends were cut back, 8 bases at V and 1 base at J, with 14 bases in the middle. The germline V gene has CDR1 MDHEN and CDR2 SYDVKM. The CDR3 is CASSPGGENTEAFF. The CDR3 DNA follows: TGTGCCAGCTCTCCGGGCGGGGAGAACACTGAAGCTTTCTTT.

This clonotype was observed a handful of times. This rearrangement joins TRBV12-3 or TRBV12-4 to TRBJ2-3; TRBD2 matches at 11 bases. The CDR3 loop spans 15 amino acids. V was pared by 6 bases and J by 4 bases, with 6 bases of the junction left unmatched. In nucleotides, the CDR3 is TGTGCCAGCAGCATAGCGGGGGGGCCGGCAGATACGCAGTATTTT. Its protein is CASSIAGGPADTQYF.

The chain recombines TRBV27 with TRBJ1-5; 7 bases fit TRBD1. Trimming removed 7 bases from V and 3 bases from J; junction bases left unmatched: 6. Looked up from germline, CDR1 is MNHEY and CDR2 is SMNVEV (reference sequence). The CDR3 runs 14 residues. In nucleotides, the CDR3 is TGTGCCAGCAAACGGGACAGAGACAATCAGCCCCAGCATTTT. This encodes CASKRDRDNQPQHF.

This clonotype was seen repeatedly, ten times or more. The gene calls are TRBV7-2 and TRBJ2-7; TRBD2 agrees at 14 bases. The germline CDR1 and CDR2 sequences are SGHTA and FQGNSA. Unmatched junction bases numbered 3, after V lost 5 bases and J lost 3 bases. The CDR3 is 15 residues long. The CDR3 protein is CASSQGTSGGYEQYF. The CDR3 bases are TGTGCCAGCAGCCAAGGGACTAGCGGGGGCTACGAGCAGTACTTC.

CDR3 coding DNA: TGCAGTGTGGAGACTGATAGCAATCAGCCCCAGCATTTT. This gives the protein CSVETDSNQPQHF. V is TRBV20-1 and J is TRBJ1-5; D remains ambiguous. V gave up 7 bases and J gave up 0 bases, with 10 bases separating them. Per the germline V gene, CDR1 is DFQATT and CDR2 is SNEGSKA (reference sequence). CDR3 length equals 13 residues.

Ten or more counts support this clonotype. The V and J genes are TRBV29-1 and TRBJ2-7; D possibly matches TRBD1 or TRBD2 (6 bases each). The CDR3 runs 14 residues. Germline assignment: CDR1 SQVTM and CDR2 ANQGSEA. V lost 3 bases, J lost 3 bases, and 15 bases lay in between. The CDR3 sequence is CSVEFGGPHYEQYF. The CDR3 DNA sequence: TGCAGCGTTGAGTTCGGGGGCCCCCACTACGAGCAGTACTTC.

This clonotype was found many times. The chain uses TRBV9 and TRBJ1-6; unclear D gene. The ends were cut back, 0 bases at V and 0 bases at J, with 10 bases in the middle. The germline V gene encodes CDR1 SGDLS and CDR2 YYNGEE. This CDR3 contains 17 residues. CDR3 nucleotides: TGTGCCAGCAGCGTAGCACCCCTTAGCTCCTATAATTCACCCCTCCACTTT. Translated: CASSVAPLSSYNSPLHF.

The rearrangement uses TRBV6-1 and TRBJ1-1; D is ambiguous. This CDR3 is 13 amino acids long. V dropped 6 bases and J dropped 4 bases, with 12 bases sitting between them. Germline V CDR1 and CDR2: MNHNS, SASEGT. The CDR3, as DNA: TGTGCCAGCAGAAGAAGTGCCGGCACTGAAGCTTTCTTT. Its protein product is CASRRSAGTEAFF.

This clonotype has a count of ten or more. The chain is built from TRBV10-1 and TRBJ1-1; 8 bases agree with TRBD1. CDR1 is WNHNN and CDR2 is SYGVQD in the germline V gene (reference sequence). V was clipped by 10 bases and J by 5 bases; unmatched bases: 9. The CDR3 spans 13 residues. The DNA of the CDR3 is TGCGCCACCCAAGACAGGGGTGGAACTGAAGCTTTCTTT. This codes for CATQDRGGTEAFF.

J is TRBJ2-1 and V is TRBV5-1, with TRBD2 identical over 13 bases. CDR3 length: 14 amino acids. Unmatched junction bases numbered 8, after V lost 7 bases and J lost 10 bases. Germline CDR1 SGHRS, CDR2 YFSETQ. The CDR3 spells CASDTGLAGEEQFF. DNA of the CDR3: TGCGCCAGCGATACCGGACTAGCGGGAGAGGAGCAGTTCTTC.

This clonotype was observed a few times. The rearrangement links TRBV10-3 to TRBJ2-7; D may be TRBD1 or TRBD2 (5 bases each). This CDR3 contains 14 residues. V was trimmed by 10 bases and J by 6 bases, leaving 22 bases between them. Germline CDR1 reads ENHRY; CDR2 reads SYGVKD. This chain's CDR3 is CATLRGTAPGEQYF. In nucleotides, the CDR3 is TGTGCCACCCTAAGAGGGACCGCCCCGGGCGAGCAGTACTTC.

The chain has TRBV25-1 and TRBJ1-2, with 9 bases fitting TRBD1. The CDR3 runs 14 residues. Germline lookup yields CDR1 MGHDK and CDR2 SYGVNS. J lost 6 bases, V lost 6 bases, and 8 bases had no gene match. CDR3 sequence: CASSVPGTGNGYTF. CDR3 DNA: TGTGCCAGCAGCGTCCCCGGGACAGGGAATGGCTACACCTTC.

This clonotype was detected many times. The chain joins TRBV9 to TRBJ1-6; 7 bases are shared with TRBD1. CDR3 length: 15 amino acids. Germline CDR1 is SGDLS and CDR2 is YYNGEE. V lost 6 bases to trimming and J lost 2 bases; unmatched junction nucleotides: 5. The CDR3 DNA follows: TGTGCCAGCACCAACGACAGGGCCTATAATTCACCCCTCCACTTT. This encodes CASTNDRAYNSPLHF.

This clonotype has at least ten counts. The rearrangement links TRBV29-1 to TRBJ1-1; tentative D call: TRBD1 (6 bases). Trimming stripped 4 bases from V and 4 bases from J, with 13 bases between. Germline V gives CDR1 SQVTM, CDR2 ANQGSEA. The CDR3 loop spans 13 amino acids. The CDR3 DNA reads as TGCAGCGTTGGGGCGGGGGCGGGCACTGAAGCTTTCTTT. Translating gives CSVGAGAGTEAFF.

The rearrangement joins TRBV20-1 to TRBJ2-5, with D possibly being TRBD2 (7 bases). CDR1 is DFQATT, CDR2 SNEGSKA, per germline (reference sequence). This CDR3 contains 14 residues. Trimming removed 5 bases at V and 1 base at J, with 14 bases between. The CDR3 sequence: CSASWGGGQETQYF. CDR3 DNA: TGCAGTGCTTCATGGGGAGGGGGCCAAGAGACCCAGTACTTC.

The chain is built from TRBV15 and TRBJ1-2; no clear D. Trimming cost V 3 bases and J 6 bases, with 8 bases left between them. Germline CDR1 is LNHNV and CDR2 is YYDKDF (reference sequence). There are 12 residues in the CDR3. The CDR3, as DNA: TGTGCCACCAGCAGTCGGGGAAATGGCTACACCTTC. Its translation is CATSSRGNGYTF.

Ten or more counts support this clonotype. The gene calls are TRBV29-1 and TRBJ1-1; perhaps TRBD1 as D (6 bases). This CDR3 region has 14 residues. V lost 7 bases to trimming and J lost 1 base, with 16 bases between them. Germline loops: CDR1 SQVTM, CDR2 ANQGSEA. The CDR3 DNA sequence: TGCAGCGAGTCTCCGACAGGTACGAACACTGAAGCTTTCTTT. Translation gives CSESPTGTNTEAFF.

The chain employs TRBV3-1 and TRBJ1-5, with no clear D. CDR1 and CDR2 (germline): LGHDT, YNNKEL (reference sequence). This CDR3 region has 15 residues. Trimming took off 3 bases at V and 2 bases at J, with 11 bases between the two ends. CDR3 bases: TGTGCCAGCAGCCAGGGTCCCTGGGGCAATCAGCCCCAGCATTTT. This codes for CASSQGPWGNQPQHF. The entire variable domain, with the rest obtained from reference TRBV3-1 and TRBJ1-5, is as follows: DTAVSQTPKYLVTQMGNDKSIKCEQNLGHDTMYWYKQDSKKFLKIMFSYNNKELIINETVPNRFSPKSPDKAHLNLHINSLELGDSAVYFCASSQGPWGNQPQHFGDGTRLSIL.

This clonotype was seen just once. The chain employs TRBV10-3 and TRBJ1-6, with 8 bases that match TRBD1. The V gene's germline CDR1 is ENHRY and CDR2 SYGVKD. The CDR3 extends over 12 amino acids. The V and J ends lost 11 bases and 9 bases, in that order; junction bases with no gene match: 6. CDR3 amino acids: CASTGAGSPLHF. The CDR3 DNA sequence: TGTGCCTCGACAGGGGCAGGTTCACCCCTCCACTTT.

The V and J genes are TRBV7-3 and TRBJ2-3; TRBD2 matches 13 bases. The CDR3 extends over 13 amino acids. Germline lookup yields CDR1 SGHTA and CDR2 FQGTGA. Losses at the gene ends were 5 bases for V and 10 bases for J; bases not matched to a gene: 3. In DNA form, the CDR3 reads TGTGCCAGCAGCGCCGGGACTAGCGGGGCGCAGTATTTT. It is translated as CASSAGTSGAQYF.

The chain employs TRBV10-3 and TRBJ2-2; 7 nucleotides align to TRBD1. The CDR3 length is 14 residues. Germline-derived CDR1 and CDR2 are ENHRY and SYGVKD. J was trimmed by 6 bases and V by 10 bases; bases with no gene match: 11. The CDR3 sequence is CATGKDGQAGELFF. CDR3 coding DNA: TGTGCCACCGGGAAGGACGGACAGGCCGGGGAGCTGTTTTTT.

The J gene is TRBJ2-1, the V gene TRBV15; 10 bases align to TRBD1. J was trimmed by 10 bases and V by 3 bases; bases with no gene match: 15. The germline V gene has CDR1 LNHNV and CDR2 YYDKDF (reference sequence). The CDR3 runs 17 residues. The CDR3 protein is CATSSRTLGTGVREQFF. The CDR3 DNA is TGTGCCACCAGCAGTCGCACCCTGGGGACAGGGGTACGCGAGCAGTTCTTC.

This clonotype turned up a few times. In DNA, the CDR3 is TGCAGTGCCCAGAGAGGACAGGGTTTAACTGAAGCTTTCTTT. Residues: CSAQRGQGLTEAFF. The chain links TRBV20-1 to TRBJ1-1, with 8 positions matching TRBD1. In germline, CDR1 is DFQATT, CDR2 SNEGSKA (reference sequence). The CDR3 contains 14 residues. The trim removed 6 bases at V and 5 bases at J, leaving 11 bases unmatched.

At least ten counts were recorded for this clonotype. This chain links TRBV19 with TRBJ1-1, with no clear D. The germline V gene encodes CDR1 LNHDA and CDR2 SQIVND (reference sequence). The germline V and J ends were trimmed by 5 bases and 5 bases, with 12 bases remaining between them. CDR3 length equals 13 residues. Here the CDR3 reads CASSPDTWTEAFF. The CDR3 DNA reads TGTGCCAGTAGTCCAGATACGTGGACTGAAGCTTTCTTT.